This T cell receptor (beta chain) was documented in a study of CD8+CD57+ T cells in acquired aplastic anemia. Across the study: The sorted CD4+ and CD8+ cells yielded an average around 3.2 ug of DNA.

Overall study results and limits: In common between the patients and the controls were nearly 30 CD8+ CDR3 sequences. No significant patient-versus-control difference appeared in CD8+ Simpson's diversity.

Looked up from germline, CDR1 is MGHDK and CDR2 is SYGVNS. Trimming stripped 3 bases from V and 0 bases from J, with 19 bases between. CDR3 length equals 18 residues. This clonotype was found once. Its antigen is not known. Profiling of TCR beta VDJ combinations and CDR3 sequences used genomic DNA as template. TCRdb passed the reads through MiXCR, listing each CDR3 protein once. In the table there are around 68,000 distinct CDR3 sequences, 54% of which are singletons. Specimen: sorted CD4+, CD8+, or CD8+CD57+ T cells (not recorded which) from PBMCs. The rearrangement joins TRBV25-1 to TRBJ2-3, with D uncertain. This receptor was identified in a human donor in good health, serving as a control. CDR3 region: CASSDPELRGFSTDTQYF. CDR3 DNA sequence: TGTGCCAGCAGTGATCCCGAATTGAGAGGTTTTAGCACAGATACGCAGTATTTT. Filled out from reference TRBV25-1 and TRBJ2-3, the complete variable domain reads EADIYQTPRYLVIGTGKKITLECSQTMGHDKMYWYQQDPGMELHLIHYSYGVNSTEKGDLSSESTVSRIRTEHFPLTLESARPSHTSQYLCASSDPELRGFSTDTQYFGPGTRLTVL.